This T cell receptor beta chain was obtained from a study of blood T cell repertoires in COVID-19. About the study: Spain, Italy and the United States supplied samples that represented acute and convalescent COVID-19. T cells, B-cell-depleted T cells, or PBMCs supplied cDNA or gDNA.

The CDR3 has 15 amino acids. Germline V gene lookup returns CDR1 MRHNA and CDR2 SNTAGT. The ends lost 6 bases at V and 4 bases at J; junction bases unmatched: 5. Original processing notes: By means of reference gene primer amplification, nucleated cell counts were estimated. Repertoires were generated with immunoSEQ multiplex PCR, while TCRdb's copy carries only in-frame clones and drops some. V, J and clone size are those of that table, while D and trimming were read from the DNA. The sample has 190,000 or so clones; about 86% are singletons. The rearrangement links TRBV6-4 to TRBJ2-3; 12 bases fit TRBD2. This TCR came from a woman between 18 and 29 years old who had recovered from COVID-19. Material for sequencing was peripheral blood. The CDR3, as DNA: TGTGCCAGCAGCGCACTAGCGGGGGGCTCAGATACGCAGTATTTT. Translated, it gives CASSALAGGSDTQYF.